The text below deals with one T cell receptor (beta chain). Its antigen is not identified. Arm-PCR of CDR3 regions and iRepertoire HTBI primers were the basis on which TCR beta libraries were built. TCRdb fed the multiplex PCR reads into MiXCR, producing one record per CDR3 protein. The data show about 540,000 distinct CDR3 sequences, with roughly 12% seen just once and about 9.1% held by the top ten. The data derive from a study of regulatory T cells in long-lasting Graves disease. Noted time point: newly diagnosed GD, antithyroid drugs for less than 3 months. Isolated PBMC RNA provided the starting material for the TCR library. The study's findings and limits: New patients shared fewer public clonotypes (about 1,000) than persistent patients did (roughly 2,700).

This sample was also put to use in a study of T cells in Graves' hyperthyroidism and ophthalmopathy.

This TCR was sampled from a man aged 30 to 39 with Graves disease. Here the sequenced sample was peripheral blood mononuclear cells (PBMCs), taken at new diagnosis, from a patient treated with antithyroid drugs.

CDR3 sequence reads: CASSSSGLGGQFF. CDR3 coding DNA: TGTGCCAGCAGTTCCTCAGGACTAGGCGGCCAGTTCTTC. The genes are TRBV6-5 and TRBJ2-1; 7 nucleotides align to TRBD2. Germline loops: CDR1 MNHEY, CDR2 SVGAGI. The J segment lost 13 bases and the V segment lost 4 bases, leaving 10 bases of the junction unmatched. The CDR3 runs to 13 residues.